Presented here are 9 T cell receptor beta chains from one specimen sequenced in a study of radiation and T cells in renal cell carcinoma. Measured with immunoSEQ multiplex PCR; TCRdb has only the in-frame clones, and not every one. The table lists about 77,000 clones, roughly 83% of them singletons. The time point: blood 4 weeks post-SBRT, at nephrectomy. Documented treatment: 15 Gy SBRT to primary tumor, nephrectomy 4 weeks later. The specimen was blood, collected from a patient whose treatment included radiotherapy and nephrectomy. The source of these receptors is a woman in her sixties or seventies with renal cell carcinoma.

The chain recombines TRBV11-3 with TRBJ2-1; 8 bases align to TRBD2. V shed 3 bases and J 5 bases; nucleotides not matched to a gene: 0. This CDR3 is 13 amino acids long. CDR1 and CDR2 (germline): SGHNT, YENEEA. CDR3 sequence reads: CASSLGLDNEQFF. The CDR3 coding sequence is TGTGCCAGCAGCTTGGGACTAGACAATGAGCAGTTCTTC.

The J gene is TRBJ1-6, the V gene TRBV9, with D maybe TRBD1 (5 bases). Trimming stripped 2 bases from V and 8 bases from J, with 14 bases between. The CDR3 length is 15 residues. The germline V gene encodes CDR1 SGDLS and CDR2 YYNGEE. CDR3 coding DNA: TGTGCCAGCAGCGTCAGGGTCTCGGAGGATTCACCCCTCCACTTT. Its translation: CASSVRVSEDSPLHF. Together with reference TRBV9 and TRBJ1-6, the CDR3 gives the full variable domain: DSGVTQTPKHLITATGQRVTLRCSPRSGDLSVYWYQQSLDQGLQFLIQYYNGEERAKGNILERFSAQQFPDLHSELNLSSLELGDSALYFCASSVRVSEDSPLHFGNGTRLTVT.

The CDR3 nucleotides are TGTGCCATCAGAGCCCAAGCGGGAGGGTCTACCGGGGAGCTGTTTTTT. Its translation: CAIRAQAGGSTGELFF. This chain connects TRBV10-3 to TRBJ2-2; 10 positions match TRBD2. V was pared by 6 bases and J by 5 bases, with 9 bases of the junction left unmatched. The CDR3 length is 16 residues. Germline-derived CDR1 and CDR2 are ENHRY and SYGVKD.

This chain joins TRBV6-1 and TRBJ1-5; D may be TRBD1 (5 bases). This CDR3 spans 17 amino acids. Trimming pared 4 bases from V and 0 bases from J, leaving 16 bases between. Germline values: CDR1 MNHNS, CDR2 SASEGT. The CDR3 coding sequence is TGTGCCAGCAGTGGGGGGTATGCGGTTTTTAGCAATCAGCCCCAGCATTTT. It codes for CASSGGYAVFSNQPQHF.

The rearrangement uses TRBV2 and TRBJ2-3; the match to TRBD2 covers 7 bases. J lost 3 bases, V lost 5 bases, and 11 bases had no gene match. Germline V gene lookup returns CDR1 SNHLY and CDR2 FYNNEI. The CDR3 consists of 16 residues. CDR3 sequence: CASSLLSSGSTDTQYF. CDR3 sequence (DNA): TGTGCCAGCAGTCTTTTATCTAGCGGCAGTACAGATACGCAGTATTTT.

The chain links TRBV7-2 to TRBJ2-5; TRBD2 agrees at 8 bases. The V gene's germline CDR1 is SGHTA and CDR2 FQGNSA. The V gene end was trimmed by 3 bases and the J gene end by 1 base; junction bases not matched to a gene: 7. CDR3 length: 16 residues. CDR3 bases: TGTGCCAGCAGCTTCCCTAGCGGGCCTATCCAAGAGACCCAGTACTTC. Translating it yields CASSFPSGPIQETQYF. The full variable domain, rest sourced from reference TRBV7-2 and TRBJ2-5, is GAGVSQSPSNKVTEKGKDVELRCDPISGHTALYWYRQSLGQGLEFLIYFQGNSAPDKSGLPSDRFSAERTGGSVSTLTIQRTQQEDSAVYLCASSFPSGPIQETQYFGPGTRLLVL.

Comments on this clone: The sample has other DNA sequences that encode this CDR3 too. The rearrangement joins TRBV27 to TRBJ1-2; D not resolved. Trimming removed 5 bases from V and 4 bases from J, with 14 bases in between. In germline, CDR1 is MNHEY, CDR2 SMNVEV (reference sequence). The length of the CDR3 is 14 residues. CDR3 bases: TGTGCCAGCAGTCGAGATCGAGAGCTCTATGGCTACACCTTC. It is translated as CASSRDRELYGYTF.

The V and J genes are TRBV2 and TRBJ2-1, with 10 nucleotides matching TRBD2. V was clipped by 5 bases and J by 7 bases; unmatched bases: 8. This CDR3 is built from 15 residues. Looked up from germline, CDR1 is SNHLY and CDR2 is FYNNEI. In DNA, the CDR3 is TGTGCCAGCAGTATTAGCGGGGGGCAAGGAAATGAGCAGTTCTTC. This translates into CASSISGGQGNEQFF.

This clone appeared once. The chain couples TRBV6-1 to TRBJ1-6, with D unclear. The ends were cut back, 3 bases at V and 1 base at J, with 7 bases in the middle. Germline V gene sequence: CDR1 MNHNS, CDR2 SASEGT. This CDR3 contains 15 residues. The CDR3 loop is CASSDQDSYNSPLHF. Written as DNA, the CDR3 is TGTGCCAGCAGTGATCAGGATTCCTATAATTCACCCCTCCACTTT.